The 2 T cell receptor beta chains below were found in one sample sequenced in a study of CD8+ T cells in alopecia areata. Extraction of RNA preceded its reverse transcription into cDNA, which served as the sequencing template. Only in-frame clones appear in the TCRdb table, and some are missing; sequencing was by immunoSEQ multiplex PCR. The sample includes fewer than 80,000 clones, 55% to 75% of them seen just once. The sequences come from CD8+ T cells sorted from blood, collected at week 0. These receptor sequences come from a human donor with alopecia areata.

This clone was observed a single time. CDR3 bases: TGTGCCAGCAGCGTAGGGACAGTCGGCCTGGATCAGCCCCAGCATTTT. Amino acid sequence: CASSVGTVGLDQPQHF. The rearrangement links TRBV7-9 to TRBJ1-5; TRBD1 matches 7 bases. This CDR3 spans 16 amino acids. The germline V gene encodes CDR1 SEHNR and CDR2 FQNEAQ (reference sequence). The J segment lost 5 bases and the V segment lost 5 bases, leaving 12 bases of the junction unmatched.

The chain has TRBV27 and TRBJ2-4, with D tentatively TRBD1 or TRBD2 (6 bases each). CDR1 is MNHEY and CDR2 is SMNVEV in the germline V gene (reference sequence). The CDR3 extends over 16 amino acids. V was cut by 5 bases and J by 8 bases, with 22 bases left in between. CDR3 DNA sequence: TGTGCCAGCAGTACCAGTGCCCCGGGGGCTAGGGACATTCAGTACTTC. It codes for CASSTSAPGARDIQYF.